A single sample gave rise to the 27 T cell receptor beta chains below, sequenced in a study of preoperative IRX-2 immunotherapy in early breast cancer (dated by TCRdb to between 2018 and 2021). The library was produced with the immunoSEQ multiplex PCR assay. TCRdb provides this immuneACCESS table in a form limited to in-frame rearrangements. Some clones are lacking; in checked studies, under half of them reflect an unresolved V gene, and why the rest are absent is not known. The sample includes roughly 2,500 clones, with under 80% observed a single time. The top ten clonotypes cover about 12% of the sample. What the treatment or condition label conveys for this sample: preoperative locoregional IRX-2 cytokine immunotherapy. The specimen was tumor tissue, collected before IRX-2 immunotherapy. These receptors all stem from a human donor with breast cancer.

This clone was detected a few times. This chain links TRBV6-8 with TRBJ2-2, with D unresolved. Trimming shortened V by 6 bases and J by 5 bases, and 13 bases separated the two germline ends. Germline V gene data show CDR1 as MNHGY and CDR2 as SAAAGT. The CDR3 sequence is 14 residues long. The DNA of the CDR3 is TGTGCCAGCAGGGAAGGACCTGCAACCGGGGAGCTGTTTTTT. Translated: CASREGPATGELFF.

This clone is large by share. The chain employs TRBV11-3 and TRBJ2-7, with D unclear. V lost 3 bases and J 0 bases, leaving 9 bases between the germline ends. This CDR3 is 14 amino acids long. Germline CDR1 reads SGHNT; CDR2 reads YENEEA. CDR3 protein: CASSLWVSSYEQYF. CDR3 nucleotides: TGTGCCAGCAGCTTGTGGGTGAGCTCCTACGAGCAGTACTTC. The whole variable domain, filled in from reference TRBV11-3 and TRBJ2-7, reads EAGVVQSPRYKIIEKKQPVAFWCNPISGHNTLYWYLQNLGQGPELLIRYENEEAVDDSQLPKDRFSAERLKGVDSTLKIQPAELGDSAVYLCASSLWVSSYEQYFGPGTRLTVT.

This chain uses TRBV11-3 with TRBJ2-7, with TRBD2 identical over 16 bases. V lost 5 bases, J lost 10 bases, and 8 bases stayed unmatched. The CDR3 sequence is 15 residues long. Germline-derived CDR1 and CDR2 are SGHNT and YENEEA. The CDR3, as DNA: TGTGCCAGCAGCAAGGGACTAGCGGGAGGGTTGACTCAGTACTTC. Translated, it gives CASSKGLAGGLTQYF.

The V call is TRBV7-6, the J call TRBJ1-2; TRBD1 might be the D (6 bases). Trimming cost V 5 bases and J 4 bases, with 17 bases left between them. Germline V lookup: CDR1 SGHVS, CDR2 FNYEAQ. This CDR3 has 15 amino acids. Written as DNA, the CDR3 is TGTGCCAGCAGCCAAACCCCAGGGGAAAGCTATGGCTACACCTTC. This translates into CASSQTPGESYGYTF.

The rearrangement uses TRBV12-5 and TRBJ2-1, with TRBD1 matching 10 bases. Germline V lookup: CDR1 LGHNT, CDR2 FRNRAP. The CDR3 totals 12 residues. The CDR3 loop reads CASRTGGGEQFF. The CDR3 DNA is TGTGCCAGCCGGACAGGGGGAGGTGAGCAGTTCTTC.

The rearrangement uses TRBV6-8 and TRBJ1-2; TRBD1 matches 10 bases. The length of the CDR3 is 14 residues. Trimming cost V 6 bases and J 7 bases; bases outside gene matches: 8. CDR1 is MNHGY, CDR2 SAAAGT, per germline. DNA of the CDR3: TGTGCCAGCAGCGTCCCGGGACAGGGGAGTGGCTACACCTTC. Translating it yields CASSVPGQGSGYTF.

The chain combines TRBV18 with TRBJ2-5; 14 bases match TRBD2. With 0 bases clipped from V and 4 bases from J, the junction kept 4 bases outside the gene matches. CDR3 length equals 17 residues. Germline CDR1 is KGHSH and CDR2 is LQKENI. The CDR3 region has the DNA TGTGCCAGCTCACCACCTGGGACTAGCGGGAGAGGAGAGACCCAGTACTTC. Translated, it gives CASSPPGTSGRGETQYF.

V and J are TRBV29-1 and TRBJ1-5; D is uncertain. The CDR3 totals 12 residues. Per the germline V gene, CDR1 is SQVTM and CDR2 is ANQGSEA. Trimming removed 4 bases from V and 3 bases from J, with 7 bases in between. CDR3 protein: CSVAGYNQPQHF. CDR3 in DNA: TGCAGCGTTGCGGGGTACAATCAGCCCCAGCATTTT.

The chain has TRBV6-8 and TRBJ2-2; a possible D gene is TRBD2 (5 bases). The CDR3 runs 14 residues. The ends were cut back, 0 bases at V and 7 bases at J, with 9 bases in the middle. CDR1 is MNHGY, CDR2 SAAAGT, per germline. The CDR3 region is CASSYSREIGELFF. In DNA form, the CDR3 reads TGTGCCAGCAGTTACTCGAGGGAGATCGGGGAGCTGTTTTTT.

This chain links TRBV9 with TRBJ1-5; perhaps TRBD1 as D (6 bases). Germline assignment: CDR1 SGDLS and CDR2 YYNGEE. This CDR3 region has 15 residues. V lost 0 bases and J 3 bases, leaving 10 bases between the germline ends. The CDR3: CASSVGGGVNQPQHF. CDR3 DNA: TGTGCCAGCAGCGTAGGAGGGGGAGTCAATCAGCCCCAGCATTTT.

The chain couples TRBV6-8 to TRBJ1-5; 8 bases map to TRBD1. This CDR3 has 14 amino acids. Trimming at V came to 6 bases and at J to 2 bases, leaving 3 bases not matched to a gene. Germline V CDR1 and CDR2: MNHGY, SAAAGT. The CDR3 spells CASRGGQGNQPQHF. The CDR3 DNA follows: TGTGCCAGCAGGGGGGGACAGGGCAATCAGCCCCAGCATTTT.

The V and J genes are TRBV6-8 and TRBJ1-4; tentatively, D is TRBD1 (6 bases). Germline CDR1 is MNHGY and CDR2 is SAAAGT. The CDR3 extends over 14 amino acids. The CDR3 coding sequence is TGTGTCACCGCAACCGGGACATGGCTGGAAAAACTGTTTTTT. This sequence encodes CVTATGTWLEKLFF.

The chain couples TRBV10-3 to TRBJ1-2; TRBD1 matches 9 bases. The CDR3 is 18 residues long. The V gene end was trimmed by 0 bases and the J gene end by 1 base; junction bases not matched to a gene: 9. Germline V lookup: CDR1 ENHRY, CDR2 SYGVKD. The CDR3 sequence is CAISESRERDRVNYGYTF. The CDR3 DNA reads as TGTGCCATCAGTGAGTCGAGGGAGAGGGACAGGGTTAACTATGGCTACACCTTC.

The chain is built from TRBV7-5 and TRBJ2-7; TRBD1 is the table's D call, not checked against the DNA. TRBV7-5 is reported as a pseudogene. The CDR3 runs to 17 residues. The CDR3 DNA reads TGTGCCAGCAGCCCCAGGGGGCGCGGGGAGAGCTCCTACGAGCAGTACTTC. The encoded protein is CASSPRGRGESSYEQYF.

The gene calls are TRBV29-1 and TRBJ1-5, with TRBD1 identical over 7 bases. From germline, CDR1 is SQVTM and CDR2 ANQGSEA. The CDR3 is 14 residues long. Germline trimming cut 7 bases from V and 5 bases from J; bases unmatched to any gene: 11. The CDR3 loop is CSASFGTAHQPQHF. The CDR3, as DNA: TGCAGCGCCTCCTTCGGGACAGCCCATCAGCCCCAGCATTTT.

This clone was detected only once. This chain joins TRBV22-1 and TRBJ2-2; TRBD2, the table's D call, was not compared with the DNA. TRBV22-1 is reported as a pseudogene. CDR3 length equals 16 residues. Written as DNA, the CDR3 is TGTGCCAGCAGGAGGCTAGCGGACCTGAACACCGGGGAGCTGTTTTTT. Protein sequence: CASRRLADLNTGELFF.

The rearrangement joins TRBV6-8 to TRBJ2-6; D not certain. CDR1 is MNHGY and CDR2 is SAAAGT in the germline V gene. With 8 bases removed from V and 1 base from J, the gap between germline ends came to 15 bases. The CDR3 is made up of 16 amino acids. The CDR3 spells CASGLWRWSGANVLTF. CDR3 bases: TGTGCCAGCGGGCTATGGCGCTGGTCTGGGGCCAACGTCCTGACTTTC.

Worth noting for this clone: At one boundary the junction diverges from the germline segment, which might be a read error. The genes are TRBV7-8 and TRBJ1-1, with D maybe TRBD1 (5 bases). Germline V gives CDR1 SGHVS, CDR2 FQNEAQ. This CDR3 has 13 residues. DNA for the CDR3: TGTGCTAGCAGCTTAGGACAGAACACTGAAGCTTTCTTT. Amino acid sequence: CASSLGQNTEAFF.

The chain carries TRBV4-1 and TRBJ1-3; 8 bases are shared with TRBD1. Germline V gene sequence: CDR1 MGHRA, CDR2 YSYEKL. CDR3 length: 17 residues. Germline trimming cut 0 bases from V and 3 bases from J; bases unmatched to any gene: 7. CDR3 region: CASSQEAVGQGGNTIYF. CDR3 DNA: TGCGCCAGCAGCCAAGAAGCTGTCGGACAGGGTGGAAACACCATATATTTT.

The chain combines TRBV23-1 with TRBJ1-4, with D possibly TRBD1 on 6 matching bases. TRBV23-1 is placed among ORFs of uncertain function. CDR3 length equals 13 residues. Trimming took off 6 bases at V and 8 bases at J, with 13 bases between the two ends. Written as DNA, the CDR3 is TGCGCCAGCAGCCAAGGCCAGGGGGAAAAACTGTTTTTT. It yields the protein CASSQGQGEKLFF.

This clone appeared once. This chain joins TRBV7-6 and TRBJ2-1, with TRBD2 identical over 7 bases. CDR3 length: 16 residues. Germline assignment: CDR1 SGHVS and CDR2 FNYEAQ. The junction had 8 bases not matched to a gene; V was cut back by 6 bases and J by 0 bases. The CDR3 reads CASSPASGNSYNEQFF. In nucleotides, the CDR3 is TGTGCCAGCAGTCCGGCTAGCGGAAACTCCTACAATGAGCAGTTCTTC.

Only one count was recorded for this clone. In DNA form, the CDR3 reads TGTGCCAGTAGTTCTATTCTGTCCATGAACACTGAAGCTTTCTTT. Its translation is CASSSILSMNTEAFF. The chain employs TRBV19 and TRBJ1-1; D is undetermined. V lost 5 bases and J lost 0, with 13 bases in between. The CDR3 spans 15 residues. The germline V gene has CDR1 LNHDA and CDR2 SQIVND (reference sequence).

The rearrangement links TRBV11-3 to TRBJ1-2; TRBD1 might be the D (5 bases). CDR1 and CDR2 from the germline V gene are SGHNT and YENEEA. V gave up 5 bases and J gave up 5 bases, with 18 bases separating them. The CDR3 totals 15 residues. CDR3 protein: CASSRGPGARYGYTF. The CDR3 DNA follows: TGTGCCAGCAGCAGGGGACCCGGCGCTAGGTATGGCTACACCTTC.

This clone was seen just once. DNA for the CDR3: TGTGCCAGCAGCACTAGCGGGGGGTCCCTAGCGACGTATACGCAGTATTTT. Translated, it gives CASSTSGGSLATYTQYF. The chain has TRBV11-3 and TRBJ2-3; the match to TRBD2 covers 12 bases. This CDR3 has 17 amino acids. The V segment lost 5 bases and the J segment 7 bases; nucleotides outside the gene matches: 13. CDR1 is SGHNT and CDR2 is YENEEA in the germline V gene.

The chain couples TRBV19 to TRBJ1-1; D gene unclear. Germline V lookup: CDR1 LNHDA, CDR2 SQIVND (reference sequence). The V end lost 5 bases, the J end lost 3 bases, and 4 bases lay between the germline ends. The CDR3 length is 11 residues. The CDR3 bases are TGTGCCAGTAGTCGTTACACTGAAGCTTTCTTT. Translation: CASSRYTEAFF.

The chain joins TRBV9 to TRBJ2-5; no firm D call. Trimming pared 6 bases from V and 4 bases from J, leaving 13 bases between. This CDR3 contains 13 residues. Germline V gene data show CDR1 as SGDLS and CDR2 as YYNGEE. CDR3 nucleotide sequence: TGTGCCAGCATTCCTAATCCTCGAGAGACCCAGTACTTC. Translated, it gives CASIPNPRETQYF.

The gene calls are TRBV1 and TRBJ2-1. TRBV1 is assigned pseudogene status. The CDR3 is made up of 17 amino acids. In DNA form, the CDR3 reads TGCGCCAGCAGCCAAGATCCTAGGGGGGATAGCTACAATGAGCAGTTCTTC. Protein sequence: CASSQDPRGDSYNEQFF.